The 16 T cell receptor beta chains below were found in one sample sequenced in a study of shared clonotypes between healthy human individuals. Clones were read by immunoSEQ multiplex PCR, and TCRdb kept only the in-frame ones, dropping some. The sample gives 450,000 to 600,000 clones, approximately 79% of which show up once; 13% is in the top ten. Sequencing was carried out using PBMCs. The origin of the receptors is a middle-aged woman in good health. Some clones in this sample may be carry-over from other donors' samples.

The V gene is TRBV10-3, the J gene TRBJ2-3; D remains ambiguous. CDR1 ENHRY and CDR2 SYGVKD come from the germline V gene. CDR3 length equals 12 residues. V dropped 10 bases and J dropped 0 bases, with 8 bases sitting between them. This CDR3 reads CATRQSTDTQYF. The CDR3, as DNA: TGTGCCACCCGACAAAGCACAGATACGCAGTATTTT.

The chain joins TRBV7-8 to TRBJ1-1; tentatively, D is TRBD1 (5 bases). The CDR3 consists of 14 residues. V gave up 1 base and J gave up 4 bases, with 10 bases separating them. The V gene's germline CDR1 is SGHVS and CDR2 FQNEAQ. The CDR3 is CASSLGGAFTEAFF. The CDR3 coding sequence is TGTGCCAGCAGCTTAGGGGGCGCTTTCACTGAAGCTTTCTTT.

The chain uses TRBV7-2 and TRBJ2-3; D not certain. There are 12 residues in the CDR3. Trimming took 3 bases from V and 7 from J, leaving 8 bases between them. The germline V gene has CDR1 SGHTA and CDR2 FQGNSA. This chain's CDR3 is CASSFSSYTQYF. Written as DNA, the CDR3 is TGTGCCAGCAGCTTTAGTAGCTATACGCAGTATTTT.

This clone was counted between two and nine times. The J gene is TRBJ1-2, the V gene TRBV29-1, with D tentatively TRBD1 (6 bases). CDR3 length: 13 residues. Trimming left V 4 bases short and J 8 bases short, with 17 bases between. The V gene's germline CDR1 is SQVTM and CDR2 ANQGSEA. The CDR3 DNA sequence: TGCAGCGTTGGTTCAGGGGCGTCGCAAGGCTACACCTTC. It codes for CSVGSGASQGYTF.

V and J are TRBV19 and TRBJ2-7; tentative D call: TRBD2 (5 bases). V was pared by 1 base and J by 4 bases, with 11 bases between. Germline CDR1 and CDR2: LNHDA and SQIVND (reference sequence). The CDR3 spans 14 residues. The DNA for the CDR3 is TGTGCCAGTAGTATAGGCGGGCCGCCTTACGAGCAGTACTTC. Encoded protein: CASSIGGPPYEQYF.

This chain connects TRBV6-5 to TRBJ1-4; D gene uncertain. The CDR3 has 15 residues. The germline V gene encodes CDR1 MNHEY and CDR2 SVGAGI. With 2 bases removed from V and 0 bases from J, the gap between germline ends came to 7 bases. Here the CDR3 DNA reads TGTGCCAGCAGTTACAGGACTGCAACTAATGAAAAACTGTTTTTT. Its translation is CASSYRTATNEKLFF.

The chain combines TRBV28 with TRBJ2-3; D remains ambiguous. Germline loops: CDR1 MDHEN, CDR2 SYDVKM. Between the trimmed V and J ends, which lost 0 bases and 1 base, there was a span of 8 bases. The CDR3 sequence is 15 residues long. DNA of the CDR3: TGTGCCAGCAGTTTATGGGACGGCCGCACAGATACGCAGTATTTT. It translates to CASSLWDGRTDTQYF.

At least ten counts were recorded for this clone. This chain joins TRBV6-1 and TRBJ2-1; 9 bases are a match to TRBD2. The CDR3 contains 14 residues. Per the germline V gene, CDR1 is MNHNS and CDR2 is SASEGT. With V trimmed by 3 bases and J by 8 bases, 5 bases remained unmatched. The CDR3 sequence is CASSDELAGHEQFF. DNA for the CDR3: TGTGCCAGCAGTGATGAACTAGCGGGCCATGAGCAGTTCTTC.

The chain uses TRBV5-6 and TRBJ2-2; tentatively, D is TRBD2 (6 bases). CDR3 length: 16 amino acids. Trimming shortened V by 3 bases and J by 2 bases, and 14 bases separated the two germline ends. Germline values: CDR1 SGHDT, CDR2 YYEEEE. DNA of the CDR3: TGTGCCAGCAGCTGGGGATTAGCGGTTAACACCGGGGAGCTGTTTTTT. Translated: CASSWGLAVNTGELFF.

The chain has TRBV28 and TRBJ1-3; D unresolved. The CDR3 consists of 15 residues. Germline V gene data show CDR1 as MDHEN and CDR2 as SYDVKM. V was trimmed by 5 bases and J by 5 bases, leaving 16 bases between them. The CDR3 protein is CASSPPGSKRNTIYF. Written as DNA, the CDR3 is TGTGCCAGCAGTCCTCCGGGATCTAAAAGAAACACCATATATTTT.

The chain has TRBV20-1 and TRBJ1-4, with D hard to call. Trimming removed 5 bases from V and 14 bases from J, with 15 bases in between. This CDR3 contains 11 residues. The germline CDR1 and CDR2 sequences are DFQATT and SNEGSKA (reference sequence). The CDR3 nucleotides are TGCAGTGCTGGGAACCTTCCCTACCTGTTTTTT. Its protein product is CSAGNLPYLFF.

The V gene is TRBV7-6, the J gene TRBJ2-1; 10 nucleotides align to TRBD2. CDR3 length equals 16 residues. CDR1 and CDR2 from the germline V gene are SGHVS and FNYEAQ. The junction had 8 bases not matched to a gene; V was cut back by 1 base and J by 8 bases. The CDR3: CASSLGLAGVWDEQFF. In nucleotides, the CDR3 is TGTGCCAGCAGCTTAGGGCTAGCGGGAGTTTGGGATGAGCAGTTCTTC.

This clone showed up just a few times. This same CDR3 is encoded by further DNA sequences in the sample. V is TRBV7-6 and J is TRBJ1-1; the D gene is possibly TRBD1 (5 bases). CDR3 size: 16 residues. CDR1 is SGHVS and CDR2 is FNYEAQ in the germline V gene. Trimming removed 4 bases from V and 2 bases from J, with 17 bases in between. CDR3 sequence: CASSYDSGPTNTEAFF. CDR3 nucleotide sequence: TGTGCCAGCAGCTATGACTCGGGACCCACTAACACTGAAGCTTTCTTT.

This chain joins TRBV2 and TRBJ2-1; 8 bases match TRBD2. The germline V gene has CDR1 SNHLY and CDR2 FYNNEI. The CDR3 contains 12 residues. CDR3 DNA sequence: TGTGCAGGACGGACTAGCTTCGATGAGCAGTTCTTC. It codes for CAGRTSFDEQFF.

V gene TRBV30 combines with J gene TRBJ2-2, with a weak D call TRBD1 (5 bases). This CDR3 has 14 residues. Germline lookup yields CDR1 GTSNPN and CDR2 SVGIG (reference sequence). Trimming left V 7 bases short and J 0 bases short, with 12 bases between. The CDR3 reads CALKTAPNTGELFF. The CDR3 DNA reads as TGTGCCTTAAAGACAGCCCCGAACACCGGGGAGCTGTTTTTT.

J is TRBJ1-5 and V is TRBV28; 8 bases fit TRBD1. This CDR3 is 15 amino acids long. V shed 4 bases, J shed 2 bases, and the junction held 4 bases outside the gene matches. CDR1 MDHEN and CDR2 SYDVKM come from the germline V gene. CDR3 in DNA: TGTGCCAGCAGTTCCGGGACAGGTCGCAATCAGCCCCAGCATTTT. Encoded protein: CASSSGTGRNQPQHF.